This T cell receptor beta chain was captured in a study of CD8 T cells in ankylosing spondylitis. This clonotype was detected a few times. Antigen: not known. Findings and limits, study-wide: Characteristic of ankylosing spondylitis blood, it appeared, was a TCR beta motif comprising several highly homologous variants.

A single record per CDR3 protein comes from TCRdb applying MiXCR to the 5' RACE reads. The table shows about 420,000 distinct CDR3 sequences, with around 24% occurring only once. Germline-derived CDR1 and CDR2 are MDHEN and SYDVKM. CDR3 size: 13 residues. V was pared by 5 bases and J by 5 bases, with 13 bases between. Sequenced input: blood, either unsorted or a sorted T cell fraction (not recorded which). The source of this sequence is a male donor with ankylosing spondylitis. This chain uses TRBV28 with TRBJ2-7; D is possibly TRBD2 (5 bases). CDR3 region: CASSLRGRHEQYF. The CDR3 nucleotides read TGTGCCAGCAGTCTACGGGGTCGGCACGAGCAGTACTTC.